Below, 29 T cell receptor beta chains from the same sample are listed, as sequenced in a study of control samples from healthy donors and cancer patients. Generated by immunoSEQ multiplex PCR, the TCRdb table keeps only in-frame clones and is missing some. The data show 98,000 or so clones, about 88% seen once. Specimen: blood. The receptor source for this set is a woman aged 65 to 85 in good health.

This sequence joins TRBV30 and TRBJ2-3; 9 bases are a match to TRBD2. Germline V gene sequence: CDR1 GTSNPN, CDR2 SVGIG (reference sequence). V trimming: 6 bases; J trimming: 4 bases; junction bases outside the gene matches: 8. This CDR3 is 14 amino acids long. DNA for the CDR3: TGTGCCTGCCCGGGCGGGGGGGCCGCAGATACGCAGTATTTT. Translation: CACPGGGAADTQYF.

The genes are TRBV19 and TRBJ2-6; no clear D. Germline assignment: CDR1 LNHDA and CDR2 SQIVND (reference sequence). The CDR3 has 16 residues. Trimming took 6 bases from V and 0 from J, leaving 12 bases between them. CDR3 DNA sequence: TGTGCCAGTAGAATCGACGGCCTCTCTGGGGCCAACGTCCTGACTTTC. Its translation is CASRIDGLSGANVLTF. Supplemented by reference TRBV19 and TRBJ2-6, the full variable domain reads DGGITQSPKYLFRKEGQNVTLSCEQNLNHDAMYWYRQDPGQGLRLIYYSQIVNDFQKGDIAEGYSVSREKKESFPLTVTSAQKNPTAFYLCASRIDGLSGANVLTFGAGSRLTVL.

V gene TRBV5-1 combines with J gene TRBJ1-5; D not certain. The CDR3 length is 14 residues. CDR1 is SGHRS, CDR2 YFSETQ, per germline. V shed 0 bases and J shed 8 bases, with 12 bases lying between them. The DNA of the CDR3 is TGCGCCAGCAGCTTGGATCCGGGTAGGGAGCCCCAGCATTTT. As protein: CASSLDPGREPQHF.

The gene calls are TRBV5-4 and TRBJ2-3; D is perhaps TRBD1 (6 bases). The CDR3 loop spans 16 amino acids. The ends were cut back, 4 bases at V and 0 bases at J, with 15 bases in the middle. Germline assignment: CDR1 SGHNT and CDR2 YYREEE (reference sequence). CDR3: CASSHGQSSSTDTQYF. The CDR3 bases are TGTGCCAGCAGCCACGGACAGTCGTCTAGCACAGATACGCAGTATTTT.

This clone was picked up one time. The chain couples TRBV5-4 to TRBJ2-6, with D tentatively TRBD1 (5 bases). V was trimmed by 4 bases and J by 0 bases, leaving 11 bases between them. CDR3 length equals 16 residues. CDR1 and CDR2 (germline): SGHNT, YYREEE (reference sequence). This chain's CDR3 is CASSARQNSGANVLTF. In DNA, the CDR3 is TGTGCCAGCAGCGCTCGACAGAACTCTGGGGCCAACGTCCTGACTTTC.

This clone has only one observation. The chain links TRBV14 to TRBJ2-7; D unclear. The CDR3 consists of 12 residues. Germline V gene data show CDR1 as SGHDN and CDR2 as FVKESK. V lost 1 base and J 4 bases, leaving 5 bases between the germline ends. CDR3 protein: CASSQGGYEQYF. DNA of the CDR3: TGTGCCAGCAGCCAAGGAGGATACGAGCAGTACTTC.

This clone has a handful of counts. Sequence at one end of the junction differs from germline and may be a read error. The rearrangement joins TRBV7-9 to TRBJ1-2, with no clear D. Germline loops: CDR1 SEHNR, CDR2 FQNEAQ (reference sequence). The CDR3 loop spans 12 amino acids. This chain's CDR3 is CASSLAVYRYTF. CDR3 nucleotides: TGTGCCAGCAGCTTAGCCGTCTATCGCTACACCTTC.

The genes are TRBV20-1 and TRBJ1-6; the D is unclear. There are 14 residues in the CDR3. V gave up 3 bases and J gave up 5 bases, with 11 bases separating them. CDR1 is DFQATT, CDR2 SNEGSKA, per germline (reference sequence). The CDR3 reads CSASINRDNSPLHF. The CDR3 bases are TGCAGTGCTAGTATTAACAGAGATAATTCACCCCTCCACTTT.

The J gene is TRBJ2-1, the V gene TRBV3-1 (or the pseudogene TRBV3-2); TRBD2 aligns across 9 bases. The CDR3 is 15 residues long. V lost 4 bases, J lost 7 bases, and 8 bases stayed unmatched. Germline values: CDR1 LGHDT, CDR2 YNNKEL (reference sequence). CDR3 amino acids: CASSPSSGNSNEQFF. The CDR3 nucleotides read TGTGCCAGCAGCCCTTCTAGCGGGAACTCAAATGAGCAGTTCTTC.

V gene TRBV6-9 combines with J gene TRBJ2-2; D is possibly TRBD2 (6 bases). V was trimmed by 7 bases and J by 5 bases, leaving 20 bases between them. This CDR3 has 16 residues. The germline CDR1 and CDR2 sequences are MNHGY and SVAAGI. The DNA of the CDR3 is TGTGCCAGCAACCCCATTACTAGCAAGCGGACCGGGGAGCTGTTTTTT. Protein sequence: CASNPITSKRTGELFF.

This clone appeared once. At one boundary the junction diverges from the germline segment, which might be a read error. The CDR3, as DNA: TGCGGGACTAGCGGTGTTATCAATGAGCAGTTCTTC. Amino acid sequence: CGTSGVINEQFF. The chain has TRBV11-2 and TRBJ2-1; 11 nucleotides align to TRBD2. CDR1 is SGHAT, CDR2 FQNNGV, per germline. The CDR3 is made up of 12 amino acids.

The V gene is TRBV10-3, the J gene TRBJ1-5, with D possibly TRBD1 on 5 matching bases. CDR3 length: 13 residues. Trimming took 6 bases from V and 14 from J, leaving 20 bases between them. The germline V gene has CDR1 ENHRY and CDR2 SYGVKD. CDR3 sequence reads: CAISPTPDIPEHF. CDR3 DNA: TGTGCCATCAGCCCCACCCCGGACATCCCAGAGCATTTT.

J is TRBJ1-5 and V is TRBV7-5. TRBV7-5 represents a pseudogene. The length of the CDR3 is 16 residues. The CDR3 protein is CARSLTLGRHNQPQHF. In DNA, the CDR3 is TGTGCCAGAAGCTTGACGTTGGGACGGCACAATCAGCCCCAGCATTTT.

The sample holds one count of this clone. CDR3 DNA: TGTGCCAGCAGGCCAGGGGGGGTAAAGGGCTACACCTTC. Translation gives CASRPGGVKGYTF. The rearrangement uses TRBV6-5 and TRBJ1-2, with 7 bases fitting TRBD1. Trimming cost V 6 bases and J 8 bases; bases outside gene matches: 9. The CDR3 runs to 13 residues. Germline V gene sequence: CDR1 MNHEY, CDR2 SVGAGI.

This chain uses TRBV6-6 with TRBJ1-1, with D uncertain. V lost 3 bases, J lost 2 bases, and 4 bases lay in between. Germline CDR1 and CDR2: MNHNY and SVGAGI (reference sequence). There are 12 residues in the CDR3. The CDR3 loop reads CASSYRNTEAFF. The CDR3 DNA follows: TGTGCCAGCAGTTATAGAAACACTGAAGCTTTCTTT.

The CDR3: CASSPGQGNYGYTF. CDR3 bases: TGTGCCAGCAGCCCAGGACAGGGAAACTATGGCTACACCTTC. The chain joins TRBV9 to TRBJ1-2; the match to TRBD1 covers 8 bases. This CDR3 is 14 amino acids long. With V trimmed by 4 bases and J by 2 bases, 4 bases remained unmatched. CDR1 is SGDLS and CDR2 is YYNGEE in the germline V gene.

J is TRBJ2-3 and V is TRBV7-2, with 16 bases fitting TRBD2. This CDR3 is built from 19 residues. V dropped 3 bases and J dropped 6; count of bases not matched to a gene: 12. Germline CDR1 SGHTA, CDR2 FQGNSA. CDR3 amino acids: CASSFSRGLAGGLRDTQYF. Written as DNA, the CDR3 is TGTGCCAGCAGCTTTAGCAGGGGACTAGCGGGGGGGCTCCGTGATACGCAGTATTTT.

V is TRBV30 and J is TRBJ1-1; tentative D call: TRBD1 (5 bases). This CDR3 has 17 amino acids. Germline V gene data show CDR1 as GTSNPN and CDR2 as SVGIG (reference sequence). Trimming removed 3 bases from V and 5 bases from J, with 25 bases in between. The CDR3 region is CAWRAHRDFSLPTEAFF. CDR3 DNA sequence: TGTGCCTGGAGGGCACACCGGGACTTTTCCCTCCCTACTGAAGCTTTCTTT.

The V gene is TRBV5-4, the J gene TRBJ1-6; 8 bases agree with TRBD1. Losses at the gene ends were 4 bases for V and 6 bases for J; bases not matched to a gene: 6. This CDR3 spans 15 amino acids. In germline, CDR1 is SGHNT, CDR2 YYREEE (reference sequence). CDR3 DNA sequence: TGTGCCAGCAGCCGGCAGGGGGCGGGTAATTCACCCCTCCACTTT. Translating it yields CASSRQGAGNSPLHF. The variable domain in full, completed from reference TRBV5-4 and TRBJ1-6, reads ETGVTQSPTHLIKTRGQQVTLRCSSQSGHNTVSWYQQALGQGPQFIFQYYREEENGRGNFPPRFSGLQFPNYSSELNVNALELDDSALYLCASSRQGAGNSPLHFGNGTRLTVT.

This clone was seen a few times. This chain joins TRBV28 and TRBJ1-1; D possibly corresponds to TRBD1 (6 bases). V was cut by 6 bases and J by 2 bases, with 16 bases left in between. Germline V gene sequence: CDR1 MDHEN, CDR2 SYDVKM. The CDR3 length is 15 residues. The CDR3 here is CASRTLGGSNTEAFF. The CDR3 nucleotides are TGTGCCAGCAGAACTCTAGGGGGGAGCAACACTGAAGCTTTCTTT. Full variable domain (remainder filled in from reference TRBV28 and TRBJ1-1): DVKVTQSSRYLVKRTGEKVFLECVQDMDHENMFWYRQDPGLGLRLIYFSYDVKMKEKGDIPEGYSVSREKKERFSLILESASTNQTSMYLCASRTLGGSNTEAFFGQGTRLTVV.

This chain connects TRBV10-2 to TRBJ1-2; D is unclear. The germline CDR1 and CDR2 sequences are WSHSY and SAAADI. This CDR3 region has 15 residues. The V end was cut by 6 bases, the J end by 3 bases, with 17 bases between. This chain's CDR3 is CASSPGPQPYYGYTF. In DNA form, the CDR3 reads TGCGCCAGCAGCCCCGGGCCCCAGCCCTACTATGGCTACACCTTC.

The CDR3 here is CATSRDSTNTEAFF. CDR3 sequence (DNA): TGTGCCACCAGCAGAGACAGTACGAACACTGAAGCTTTCTTT. The rearrangement joins TRBV15 to TRBJ1-1, with no clear D. Germline V gene lookup returns CDR1 LNHNV and CDR2 YYDKDF (reference sequence). The length of the CDR3 is 14 residues. Trimming pared 0 bases from V and 1 base from J, leaving 6 bases between.

The sample holds a few counts of this clone. V usage is TRBV24-1 and J usage is TRBJ2-1, with D possibly called TRBD1 or TRBD2 (5 bases each). V shed 3 bases and J shed 11 bases, with 16 bases lying between them. The CDR3 has 14 residues. Germline values: CDR1 KGHDR, CDR2 SFDVKD. Written as DNA, the CDR3 is TGTGCCACCAGTGATCTAAAAACCGGGACCAAGCAGTTCTTC. This translates into CATSDLKTGTKQFF.

The rearrangement joins TRBV2 to TRBJ1-2; D gene ambiguous. Germline V gene data show CDR1 as SNHLY and CDR2 as FYNNEI. V was cut by 3 bases and J by 4 bases, with 6 bases left in between. The CDR3 is 12 residues long. The CDR3 region is CASSDSAYGYTF. CDR3 nucleotide sequence: TGTGCCAGCAGTGACAGTGCCTATGGCTACACCTTC.

The chain has TRBV9 and TRBJ2-1; 9 nucleotides line up with TRBD2. The CDR3 has 19 residues. V lost 3 bases to trimming and J lost 3 bases; unmatched junction nucleotides: 16. Germline CDR1 and CDR2: SGDLS and YYNGEE. CDR3 in DNA: TGTGCCAGCAGCGAAAGGAGAGCGGGAGGAAGAGGTTTCTACAATGAGCAGTTCTTC. This translates into CASSERRAGGRGFYNEQFF.

The chain combines TRBV27 with TRBJ2-1, with TRBD1 as a possible D gene (6 bases). V was cut by 6 bases and J by 8 bases, with 11 bases left in between. CDR3 length: 12 residues. Germline V lookup: CDR1 MNHEY, CDR2 SMNVEV (reference sequence). CDR3 sequence: CASRRQGHEQFF. As DNA, the CDR3 is TGTGCCAGCAGGAGGCAGGGGCATGAGCAGTTCTTC.

CDR3 sequence: CASRQNQQSAEAFF. As DNA, the CDR3 is TGTGCCAGCAGACAGAATCAGCAGAGCGCTGAAGCTTTCTTT. The chain couples TRBV6-4 to TRBJ1-1, with D unclear. The CDR3 loop spans 14 amino acids. V lost 6 bases, J lost 6 bases, and 17 bases lay in between. CDR1 is MRHNA and CDR2 is SNTAGT in the germline V gene.

This chain links TRBV5-1 with TRBJ2-1; D is possibly TRBD1 (6 bases). V lost 4 bases to trimming and J lost 6 bases, with 17 bases between them. The CDR3 spans 15 residues. Germline V gene data show CDR1 as SGHRS and CDR2 as YFSETQ. The CDR3 reads CASSPRQVTGNEQFF. Here the CDR3 DNA reads TGCGCCAGCAGCCCCCGACAGGTAACCGGCAATGAGCAGTTCTTC.

The rearrangement joins TRBV20-1 to TRBJ2-1, with 8 bases aligning to TRBD2. The V gene end was trimmed by 3 bases and the J gene end by 0 bases; junction bases not matched to a gene: 4. This CDR3 comprises 15 residues. Germline loops: CDR1 DFQATT, CDR2 SNEGSKA (reference sequence). CDR3 protein: CSASTSGVSYNEQFF. The DNA for the CDR3 is TGCAGTGCTAGTACTAGCGGAGTCTCCTACAATGAGCAGTTCTTC.